The 8 T cell receptor beta chains presented below share a single source sample, sequenced in a study of technical replicates of blood from several donors. Method: immunoSEQ multiplex PCR; TCRdb's copy keeps in-frame clones and lacks some. The sample has about 73,000 clones; approximately 90% are singletons. Sequencing was carried out using PBMCs. These receptor sequences come from a human donor in good health. Some clones in this sample may be carry-over from other donors' samples.

This rearrangement joins TRBV9 to TRBJ1-3, with TRBD1 identical over 9 bases. The length of the CDR3 is 17 residues. Germline V CDR1 and CDR2: SGDLS, YYNGEE. Trimming cost V 3 bases and J 3 bases; bases outside gene matches: 10. DNA for the CDR3: TGTGCCAGCAGCGCCCTGACAGGGGGGCTAGGTGGAAACACCATATATTTT. This gives the protein CASSALTGGLGGNTIYF.

The genes are TRBV21-1 and TRBJ2-7; the D call TRBD2 from the table was never checked on the DNA. TRBV21-1 counts as a pseudogene. This CDR3 is 15 amino acids long. The CDR3 loop reads CASRSPGEALWEQYF. CDR3 DNA: TGTGCCAGCAGGTCTCCCGGGGAGGCCCTTTGGGAGCAGTACTTC.

V is TRBV2 and J is TRBJ2-7; 8 positions match TRBD1. Germline V CDR1 and CDR2: SNHLY, FYNNEI. V shed 4 bases and J 6 bases; nucleotides not matched to a gene: 5. CDR3 length equals 13 residues. The DNA for the CDR3 is TGTGCCAGCAGTGGAGGGGGACAGGTCGAGCAGTACTTC. It specifies CASSGGGQVEQYF.

The V and J genes are TRBV7-6 and TRBJ2-3; D not resolved. CDR1 and CDR2 (germline): SGHVS, FNYEAQ. The CDR3 sequence is 14 residues long. V dropped 5 bases and J dropped 5 bases, with 14 bases sitting between them. The CDR3 sequence: CASSPGGAGDTQYF. The CDR3 DNA follows: TGTGCCAGCAGCCCTGGCGGAGCCGGAGATACGCAGTATTTT. Supplemented by reference TRBV7-6 and TRBJ2-3, the full variable domain reads GAGVSQSPRYKVTKRGQDVALRCDPISGHVSLYWYRQALGQGPEFLTYFNYEAQQDKSGLPNDRFSAERPEGSISTLTIQRTEQRDSAMYRCASSPGGAGDTQYFGPGTRLTVL.

The table lists this clone with a count of one. V is TRBV5-1 and J is TRBJ2-3; D perhaps matches TRBD1 (6 bases). The CDR3 loop spans 15 amino acids. Germline V gene sequence: CDR1 SGHRS, CDR2 YFSETQ. The V end lost 0 bases, the J end lost 4 bases, and 12 bases lay between the germline ends. This CDR3 reads CASSLAGWGPDTQYF. The CDR3 nucleotides read TGCGCCAGCAGCTTGGCTGGGTGGGGGCCAGATACGCAGTATTTT.

This clone was observed once. The chain has TRBV7-9 and TRBJ2-5, with unresolved D. The CDR3 has 15 amino acids. The V and J ends lost 3 bases and 2 bases respectively, with 13 bases between them. Germline V lookup: CDR1 SEHNR, CDR2 FQNEAQ (reference sequence). The CDR3: CASSLPDSLQETQYF. The CDR3 DNA follows: TGTGCCAGCAGCTTGCCGGATAGCCTTCAAGAGACCCAGTACTTC. Full variable domain (outside the CDR3, taken from reference TRBV7-9 and TRBJ2-5): DTGVSQNPRHKITKRGQNVTFRCDPISEHNRLYWYRQTLGQGPEFLTYFQNEAQLEKSRLLSDRFSAERPKGSFSTLEIQRTEQGDSAMYLCASSLPDSLQETQYFGPGTRLLVL.

The genes are TRBV5-1 and TRBJ2-3, with 10 bases that match TRBD2. This CDR3 comprises 16 residues. Germline CDR1 reads SGHRS; CDR2 reads YFSETQ. Losses at the gene ends were 4 bases for V and 3 bases for J; bases not matched to a gene: 8. CDR3 DNA sequence: TGCGCCAGCAGCCCGACCGGGACTAGCGAGACAGATACGCAGTATTTT. It translates to CASSPTGTSETDTQYF.

This chain uses TRBV18 with TRBJ1-1; TRBD1 might be the D (6 bases). Germline values: CDR1 KGHSH, CDR2 LQKENI. Trimming pared 5 bases from V and 4 bases from J, leaving 11 bases between. CDR3 length: 13 amino acids. The CDR3 spells CASSSRGGTEAFF. The CDR3 DNA reads TGTGCCAGCTCATCAAGAGGGGGCACTGAAGCTTTCTTT.